The clone carrying this T cell receptor (beta chain) was seen a few times. Its specificity is unknown. PCR employed 60 Vbeta and 13 Jbeta primers. Here immunoSEQ multiplex PCR was the method, and the copy in TCRdb shows in-frame clones only, minus some. Of 100,000 to 150,000 clones listed, 8% to 11% are singletons. The data were taken from a study of cytomegalovirus exposure and HLA in healthy donors. Notes on the study in general: The only immune exposure information that was available was CMV serostatus.

It was healthy bone marrow donors who served as donors. V gave up 7 bases and J gave up 2 bases; unmatched junction bases: 5. Germline values: CDR1 MDHEN, CDR2 SYDVKM. The CDR3 consists of 14 residues. The sample comprised PBMCs. V is TRBV28 and J is TRBJ2-4, with 7 bases fitting TRBD2. The sequence derives from a woman aged 18-29 years in good health and CMV-seropositive. The CDR3 DNA reads as TGTGCCAGCACCCCAGCGGGGACCAAAAACATTCAGTACTTC. This translates into CASTPAGTKNIQYF.